This is a list of T cell receptor beta chains from one sample in a study of blood T cell repertoires in COVID-19. The method was immunoSEQ multiplex PCR; TCRdb's version includes in-frame clones alone and lacks a portion of them. The sample lists some 400,000 clones, more than 65% occurring once. Source material: peripheral blood. The receptors derive from a human donor with acute or convalescent COVID-19. The donor label of this sample is uncertain. Each CDR3 is given with its conserved first and last residue. D genes are given only for firm matches. Not every row has a clone size; where given, it reads once, few, many or a size class.

v_call	j_call	d_call	clone_size	cdr3_aa	cdr3_nt
TRBV5-1	TRBJ1-2	-	-	CASSLSRSEDGYTF	TGCGCCAGCAGCTTGAGCAGGTCCGAAGATGGCTACACCTTC
TRBV28	TRBJ2-3	-	-	CASSTTFRGNTDTQYF	TGTGCCAGCAGTACCACTTTCCGGGGGAACACAGATACGCAGTATTTT
TRBV7-9	TRBJ1-1	-	few	CATTGSLNTEAFF	TGTGCTACAACAGGCAGCTTGAACACTGAAGCTTTCTTT
TRBV3-1/TRBV3-2	TRBJ1-6	TRBD1	-	CASSGTGTNSPLHF	TGTGCCAGCAGCGGGACAGGGACTAATTCACCCCTCCACTTT
TRBV30	TRBJ1-5	TRBD1	-	CAWSAWTGSNQPQHF	TGTGCCTGGAGTGCCTGGACAGGGAGCAATCAGCCCCAGCATTTT
TRBV28	TRBJ1-1	-	-	CASSFRGGGAYTEAFF	TGTGCCAGCAGTTTTAGGGGCGGGGGGGCTTACACTGAAGCTTTCTTT
TRBV18	TRBJ2-7	-	-	CASSQDRSSYEQYF	TGTGCCAGCTCACAAGATCGCAGCTCCTACGAGCAGTACTTC
TRBV5-1	TRBJ2-1	-	once	CASSLASGTSNNEQFF	TGCGCCAGCAGCTTGGCCTCCGGGACTTCCAACAATGAGCAGTTCTTC
TRBV5-6	TRBJ1-2	-	-	CASSLAGISYGYTF	TGTGCCAGCAGCTTGGCGGGTATAAGCTATGGCTACACCTTC
TRBV1	TRBJ2-3	-	few	CTSSQDNTSGGTSTDTQYF	TGCACCAGCAGCCAAGATAATACTAGCGGGGGAACTAGCACAGATACGCAGTATTTT
TRBV12-3/TRBV12-4	TRBJ2-1	TRBD1	-	CASSGTDYNEQFF	TGTGCCAGCAGTGGGACAGACTACAATGAGCAGTTCTTC
TRBV29-1	TRBJ1-3	-	once	CSVDPDSRGNTIYF	TGCAGCGTTGACCCGGACAGCCGCGGAAACACCATATATTTT
TRBV27	TRBJ1-4	-	few	CASSTARGEKLFF	TGTGCCAGCAGTACCGCACGGGGTGAAAAACTGTTTTTT
TRBV7-2	TRBJ2-1	TRBD2	-	CASSKHGLAGDNEQFF	TGTGCCAGCAGCAAACATGGACTAGCGGGAGACAATGAGCAGTTCTTC
TRBV2	TRBJ1-1	TRBD1	few	CASNLEGARTEAFF	TGTGCCAGCAATTTGGAGGGGGCGCGGACTGAAGCTTTCTTT
TRBV10-3	TRBJ2-3	TRBD2	-	CATMGGNLRTDTQYF	TGTGCCACCATGGGAGGGAACCTCCGCACAGATACGCAGTATTTT
TRBV6-2/TRBV6-3	TRBJ1-2	TRBD1	once	CASSYRQGSLSGYTF	TGTGCCAGCAGTTACCGACAGGGTTCTCTGTCCGGCTACACCTTC
TRBV28	TRBJ2-7	-	many	CASRPYRAPQYF	TGTGCCAGCAGACCTTACAGGGCCCCGCAGTACTTC
TRBV19	TRBJ2-7	-	-	CASVTGTYEQYF	TGTGCCAGTGTTACGGGGACCTACGAGCAGTACTTC
TRBV2	TRBJ1-2	-	-	CASRPDSLFQGYTF	TGTGCCAGCAGGCCCGACAGTCTCTTTCAGGGCTACACCTTC
TRBV15	TRBJ2-3	-	-	CATTESGYASDTQYF	TGTGCCACAACTGAGTCGGGTTACGCATCAGATACGCAGTATTTT
TRBV3-1/TRBV3-2	TRBJ1-5	TRBD1	-	CASSPAGGQPQHF	TGTGCCAGCAGCCCGGCAGGGGGTCAGCCCCAGCATTTT
TRBV4-1	TRBJ2-1	TRBD2	-	CASSHPRGAGGYNEQFF	TGCGCCAGCAGCCACCCCCGAGGAGCGGGAGGGTACAATGAGCAGTTCTTC
TRBV5-8	TRBJ1-2	-	-	CASSITGLGGYTF	TGTGCCAGCAGCATTACAGGGCTGGGTGGCTACACCTTC
TRBV30	TRBJ2-5	-	-	CAWSVREGTQYF	TGTGCCTGGAGTGTACGGGAAGGGACCCAGTACTTC
TRBV3-1/TRBV3-2	TRBJ2-7	-	-	CASSRTGSYEQYF	TGTGCCAGCAGCCGCACAGGGTCCTACGAGCAGTACTTC
TRBV12-3/TRBV12-4	TRBJ1-2	TRBD1	once	CASSFLQGGYTF	TGTGCCAGCAGTTTCTTACAGGGGGGCTACACCTTC
TRBV28	TRBJ2-2	TRBD1	-	CASSEGTGVAGELFF	TGTGCCAGCAGTGAGGGGACAGGGGTCGCCGGGGAGCTGTTTTTT
TRBV28	TRBJ1-1	TRBD1	-	CASILSGQENTEAFF	TGTGCCAGCATCCTTTCGGGACAGGAGAACACTGAAGCTTTCTTT
TRBV2	TRBJ2-7	-	-	CASSVGGLEQYF	TGTGCCAGCAGCGTGGGAGGCCTCGAGCAGTACTTC
TRBV2	TRBJ1-3	TRBD1	-	CASSDTGTGLSGNTIYF	TGTGCCAGCAGTGATACCGGGACAGGCTTATCTGGAAACACCATATATTTT
TRBV9	TRBJ2-1	TRBD1	-	CASSVVGGTGFDEQFF	TGTGCCAGCAGCGTAGTTGGAGGGACAGGGTTCGATGAGCAGTTCTTC
TRBV11-3	TRBJ2-2	-	-	CASSLSGANTGELFF	TGTGCCAGCAGCTTATCGGGGGCGAACACCGGGGAGCTGTTTTTT
TRBV5-4	TRBJ1-2	TRBD1	-	CASRRPGSGQGAYGYTF	TGTGCCAGCAGACGGCCGGGGTCCGGACAGGGGGCCTATGGCTACACCTTC
TRBV5-6	TRBJ2-1	TRBD2	-	CASSFPSGTSGGYNEQFF	TGTGCCAGCAGCTTCCCGAGCGGGACTAGCGGGGGGTACAATGAGCAGTTCTTC
TRBV15	TRBJ2-5	-	-	CATRYGKTETQYF	TGTGCCACCAGGTACGGGAAAACAGAGACCCAGTACTTC
TRBV4-2	TRBJ2-7	-	-	CASSQDQEAWTGRGYEQYF	TGTGCCAGCAGCCAAGATCAAGAAGCGTGGACGGGACGGGGGTACGAGCAGTACTTC